This TCR beta chain is from a study of blood T cell repertoires in COVID-19. Study as a whole: Collection of acute and convalescent COVID-19 samples took place in the United States, Italy and Spain. From T cells, B-cell-depleted T cells, or PBMCs came the material, which was cDNA or gDNA.

Under the authors' procedure: Nucleated cell number was recorded as an estimate derived from reference gene primer amplification. The method was immunoSEQ multiplex PCR; TCRdb's version includes in-frame clones alone and lacks a portion of them. That table supplies the V and J calls and clone size; D and trimming were determined from the DNA. The sample records about 64,000 clones, about 76% being singletons. Trimming left V 5 bases short and J 0 bases short, with 14 bases between. CDR1 and CDR2 (germline): SGHVS, FQNEAQ. The CDR3 has 15 amino acids. V usage is TRBV7-8 and J usage is TRBJ2-7; D perhaps matches TRBD2 (6 bases). The TCR originated in a human donor in a cohort sampled during active COVID-19. Material for sequencing was peripheral blood. The CDR3 is CASSARRGISYEQYF. CDR3 DNA sequence: TGTGCCAGCAGCGCCCGACGGGGGATCTCCTACGAGCAGTACTTC.